This T cell receptor (beta chain) was sequenced for a study of shared clonotypes between healthy human individuals. Across the whole study: Researchers assigned three CD4 naive, three CD4 memory, two CD8 naive and one CD8 memory plate to each donor. Overall study findings and caveats: An anticipated effect of sequencing depth on clonotype sharing among donors was recognized. Richness estimates generally favored naive over memory subsets. Between a few donors, naive CD4 clonotypes were shared at a level of around 5.1%.

The naive CD8 fraction comprised CD45RO-negative cells positively selected for CCR7 and excluded terminally differentiated effector memory CD45RA+ cells. This CDR3 has 14 amino acids. Looked up from germline, CDR1 is SGHTA and CDR2 is FQGNSA. Assay: immunoSEQ multiplex PCR; the TCRdb copy retains only in-frame clones and omits some. The sample has 500,000 to 700,000 clones; 85% to 95% are singletons. Worth noting for this clone: The antigen is unknown.

The TCR sequence derives from a woman in her 30s in good health. The source material was naive CD8+ T cells sorted from blood. V and J are TRBV7-2 and TRBJ2-5, with D maybe TRBD1 (6 bases). The DNA end favors TRBJ2-7, so the J call may be wrong. CDR3 in DNA: TGTGCCAGCAGCCGAGACAGGCAGACCTACGAGCAGTACTTC. Translating it yields CASSRDRQTYEQYF.